There are a few counts of the clone carrying this TCR beta chain. PBMCs were isolated at a quantity of at least 6 million per sample. At least 5 micrograms of total RNA were extracted per sample. Germline CDR1 ENHRY, CDR2 SYGVKD. The V gene end was trimmed by 2 bases and the J gene end by 10 bases; junction bases not matched to a gene: 10. This CDR3 is 17 amino acids long. Sample-barcoded 5' priming and a J-beta primer mix drove a second PCR of about 6 to 12 cycles. Through a template-switch adaptor with 12 random nucleotides, each cDNA molecule received a tag. Each sample provided no less than 2.5 million CDR3-containing paired-end reads. TCRdb ran MiXCR on the 5' RACE reads and lists one entry per CDR3 protein. Of 700,000 to 900,000 distinct CDR3 sequences listed, around half were seen once; the top ten hold about 38%. The data derive from a study of blood T cells in healthy people across ages.

V gene TRBV10-3 combines with J gene TRBJ2-1, with 14 bases identical to TRBD2. The sample consisted of blood. This clonotype was obtained from a man of 80 years or more in good health. The DNA of the CDR3 is TGTGCCATCAGTGAGCCGCTAGGGACTAGCGGGAGCGGGGAGCAGTTCTTC. It specifies CAISEPLGTSGSGEQFF.